The 23 T cell receptor beta chains in this list originate from one sample, sequenced in a study of blood T cell repertoires in COVID-19. The repertoire was sequenced with immunoSEQ multiplex PCR; TCRdb's copy has only in-frame clones and lacks some. The sample has more than 95,000 clones, 82% seen once. The sequenced sample was peripheral blood. The receptor set was obtained from a man aged 80 or over with acute or convalescent COVID-19.

The rearrangement links TRBV14 to TRBJ2-3, with 11 bases that match TRBD2. The junction had 4 bases not matched to a gene; V was cut back by 0 bases and J by 2 bases. Germline CDR1 and CDR2: SGHDN and FVKESK. This CDR3 is 17 amino acids long. This CDR3 is CASSQDVAGGPTDTQYF. CDR3 DNA sequence: TGTGCCAGCAGCCAAGATGTAGCGGGAGGGCCCACAGATACGCAGTATTTT.

V usage is TRBV29-1 and J usage is TRBJ2-7; possible D gene TRBD2, 5 bases. The V gene lost 5 bases and the J gene lost 2 bases, with 10 bases spanning the gap. There are 12 residues in the CDR3. Germline loops: CDR1 SQVTM, CDR2 ANQGSEA. CDR3 nucleotide sequence: TGCAGCGTTAATGACGGGACCTACGAGCAGTACTTC. Encoded protein: CSVNDGTYEQYF.

The chain is built from TRBV18 and TRBJ1-1; D remains unclear. V lost 2 bases, J lost 1 base, and 8 bases lay in between. CDR1 KGHSH and CDR2 LQKENI come from the germline V gene. The CDR3 length is 14 residues. CDR3 amino acids: CASSPNSGNTEAFF. CDR3 coding DNA: TGTGCCAGCTCACCAAACTCCGGGAACACTGAAGCTTTCTTT.

In this sample, this clone turned up once. The chain combines TRBV7-5 with TRBJ2-1; TRBD2, the table's D call, was not compared with the DNA. TRBV7-5 is assigned pseudogene status. The CDR3 covers 17 residues. This CDR3 is CARSSPQREGRYNEQFF. DNA of the CDR3: TGTGCCAGAAGCTCACCCCAGCGGGAGGGCCGGTACAATGAGCAGTTCTTC.

This clone was recorded once. V is TRBV2 and J is TRBJ2-7; 7 positions agree with TRBD1. Losses at the gene ends were 3 bases for V and 0 bases for J; bases not matched to a gene: 5. This CDR3 has 15 amino acids. Germline lookup yields CDR1 SNHLY and CDR2 FYNNEI. The CDR3 protein is CASSDPTGNSYEQYF. CDR3 DNA sequence: TGTGCCAGCAGTGATCCGACAGGGAACTCCTACGAGCAGTACTTC.

J is TRBJ2-1 and V is TRBV29-1; 10 nucleotides line up with TRBD2. Trimming at V came to 6 bases and at J to 10 bases, leaving 12 bases not matched to a gene. The CDR3 totals 14 residues. The germline V gene has CDR1 SQVTM and CDR2 ANQGSEA. The CDR3 region is CSVATSGTWGEQFF. CDR3 DNA sequence: TGCAGCGTCGCTACTAGCGGGACTTGGGGAGAGCAGTTCTTC.

The rearrangement joins TRBV9 to TRBJ2-2; 7 nucleotides line up with TRBD2. The CDR3 sequence is 16 residues long. V was clipped by 0 bases and J by 4 bases; unmatched bases: 6. Germline values: CDR1 SGDLS, CDR2 YYNGEE. The CDR3 sequence is CASSVEAGVFTGELFF. The CDR3 DNA is TGTGCCAGCAGCGTAGAGGCGGGAGTGTTCACCGGGGAGCTGTTTTTT.

The V call is TRBV19, the J call TRBJ2-1, with a possible D match to TRBD1 (6 bases). This CDR3 is 15 amino acids long. CDR1 is LNHDA and CDR2 is SQIVND in the germline V gene (reference sequence). The ends were cut back, 5 bases at V and 8 bases at J, with 19 bases in the middle. In DNA form, the CDR3 reads TGTGCCAGTAGTGCCAAGGGACAAAACAGGGATGAGCAGTTCTTC. Its protein is CASSAKGQNRDEQFF.

This clone was detected a few times. This chain joins TRBV19 and TRBJ1-3; D remains unclear. CDR1 is LNHDA, CDR2 SQIVND, per germline (reference sequence). The ends were cut back, 3 bases at V and 0 bases at J, with 12 bases in the middle. This CDR3 comprises 16 residues. CDR3 sequence reads: CASSIRGFNSGNTIYF. CDR3 DNA sequence: TGTGCCAGTAGTATTCGTGGCTTTAACTCTGGAAACACCATATATTTT.

V and J are TRBV9 and TRBJ2-7, with D tentatively TRBD1 (5 bases). In germline, CDR1 is SGDLS, CDR2 YYNGEE. The CDR3 spans 15 residues. Trimming took 0 bases from V and 0 from J, leaving 10 bases between them. The CDR3 protein is CASSVGGRLSYEQYF. For the CDR3, the DNA is TGTGCCAGCAGCGTAGGGGGCCGTCTCTCCTACGAGCAGTACTTC.

The chain uses TRBV3-1 (or the pseudogene TRBV3-2) and TRBJ2-5; D is unresolved. The CDR3 has 16 amino acids. Germline CDR1 LGHDT, CDR2 YNNKEL (reference sequence). V lost 0 bases and J 0 bases, leaving 11 bases between the germline ends. The CDR3 loop reads CASSQDWSDYQETQYF. DNA for the CDR3: TGTGCCAGCAGCCAAGATTGGTCAGACTACCAAGAGACCCAGTACTTC.

This chain uses TRBV21-1 with TRBJ1-5; TRBD1 reflects the table's D call only, with no check against the DNA. TRBV21-1 is a pseudogene. This CDR3 is 19 amino acids long. The DNA for the CDR3 is TGTGCCAGTCTTACAAAGTTTTATAATGGTGGGGGCCTAAATCAGCCCCAGCATTTT. Amino acids: CASLTKFYNGGGLNQPQHF.

This chain joins TRBV29-1 and TRBJ2-5; D possibly corresponds to TRBD1 (5 bases). CDR3 length: 15 amino acids. Trimming removed 4 bases at V and 5 bases at J, with 20 bases between. CDR1 is SQVTM and CDR2 is ANQGSEA in the germline V gene. DNA for the CDR3: TGCAGCGTTGTGGCGGAAGGGGTCCCTCACGAGACCCAGTACTTC. Amino acids: CSVVAEGVPHETQYF.

The chain carries TRBV7-2 and TRBJ2-1; TRBD2 is a possible D gene (5 bases). Trimming removed 0 bases from V and 10 bases from J, with 10 bases in between. Germline loops: CDR1 SGHTA, CDR2 FQGNSA. The CDR3 is 13 residues long. The CDR3: CASSLARVREQFF. The CDR3 DNA is TGTGCCAGCAGCTTAGCGCGGGTCCGGGAGCAGTTCTTC.

CDR3 in amino acids: CASSQDKGLANYEQYF. CDR3 coding DNA: TGTGCCAGCAGCCAAGATAAGGGACTAGCGAACTACGAGCAGTACTTC. The rearrangement uses TRBV3-1 (or the pseudogene TRBV3-2) and TRBJ2-7; 10 bases align to TRBD2. CDR3 length: 16 residues. V shed 0 bases, J shed 3 bases, and the junction held 5 bases outside the gene matches. Germline CDR1 is LGHDT and CDR2 is YNNKEL (reference sequence).

This chain joins TRBV19 and TRBJ1-3; D is perhaps TRBD1 (5 bases). The CDR3 contains 18 residues. Germline V gives CDR1 LNHDA, CDR2 SQIVND (reference sequence). Trimming took off 0 bases at V and 0 bases at J, with 15 bases between the two ends. In nucleotides, the CDR3 is TGTGCCAGTAGTATAGAGGTGGACAAAGGGATCTCTGGAAACACCATATATTTT. Encoded protein: CASSIEVDKGISGNTIYF.

The gene calls are TRBV15 and TRBJ1-2; 7 bases are a match to TRBD1. In germline, CDR1 is LNHNV, CDR2 YYDKDF (reference sequence). The CDR3 contains 13 residues. Unmatched junction bases numbered 0, after V lost 1 base and J lost 4 bases. The CDR3, as DNA: TGTGCCACCAGCAGAGGGACAGGCTATGGCTACACCTTC. This gives the protein CATSRGTGYGYTF.

The genes are TRBV6-5 and TRBJ2-7; TRBD2 is a possible D gene (5 bases). Trimming removed 5 bases at V and 0 bases at J, with 14 bases between. The CDR3 extends over 15 amino acids. Germline CDR1 and CDR2: MNHEY and SVGAGI. CDR3 sequence: CASSRGRTASYEQYF. The DNA of the CDR3 is TGTGCCAGCAGTCGCGGGCGGACGGCCTCCTACGAGCAGTACTTC.

This chain links TRBV30 with TRBJ2-7, with D perhaps TRBD1 (5 bases). This CDR3 is built from 12 residues. CDR1 is GTSNPN and CDR2 is SVGIG in the germline V gene (reference sequence). The V and J ends lost 2 bases and 3 bases respectively, with 8 bases between them. The CDR3 here is CAWSKQGYEQYF. CDR3 DNA: TGTGCCTGGAGTAAGCAGGGCTACGAGCAGTACTTC. Full variable domain (missing parts from reference TRBV30 and TRBJ2-7): SQTIHQWPATLVQPVGSPLSLECTVEGTSNPNLYWYRQAAGRGLQLLFYSVGIGQISSEVPQNLSASRPQDRQFILSSKKLLLSDSGFYLCAWSKQGYEQYFGPGTRLTVT.

The chain's CDR3 is CASSLELADTQYF. The DNA for the CDR3 is TGTGCCAGCAGCTTGGAATTAGCGGACACGCAGTATTTT. V is TRBV5-4 and J is TRBJ2-3; the D gene is possibly TRBD2 (6 bases). Trimming cost V 0 bases and J 9 bases, with 11 bases left between them. The V gene's germline CDR1 is SGHNT and CDR2 YYREEE (reference sequence). This CDR3 has 13 residues.

In this sample, this clone turned up a few times. The chain combines TRBV7-9 with TRBJ1-4; 9 positions match TRBD1. Germline V gives CDR1 SEHNR, CDR2 FQNEAQ (reference sequence). The CDR3 length is 17 residues. The junction had 11 bases not matched to a gene; V was cut back by 2 bases and J by 7 bases. The CDR3 loop is CASSLIVGGQGGEKLFF. The CDR3 coding sequence is TGTGCCAGCAGCTTAATCGTGGGGGGACAGGGCGGTGAAAAACTGTTTTTT. Complete variable domain (other parts from reference TRBV7-9 and TRBJ1-4): DTGVSQNPRHKITKRGQNVTFRCDPISEHNRLYWYRQTLGQGPEFLTYFQNEAQLEKSRLLSDRFSAERPKGSFSTLEIQRTEQGDSAMYLCASSLIVGGQGGEKLFFGSGTQLSVL.

The chain recombines TRBV7-8 with TRBJ1-1, with 8 bases fitting TRBD1. Germline assignment: CDR1 SGHVS and CDR2 FQNEAQ. The CDR3 totals 15 residues. J lost 1 base, V lost 5 bases, and 6 bases had no gene match. The CDR3: CASSKGGQANTEAFF. The CDR3 DNA is TGTGCCAGCAGCAAGGGGGGACAGGCGAACACTGAAGCTTTCTTT.

This clone was seen only once. V usage is TRBV14 and J usage is TRBJ1-3, with a possible D match to TRBD1 (6 bases). Per the germline V gene, CDR1 is SGHDN and CDR2 is FVKESK. Deletions cut 3 bases from V and 0 bases from J, with 12 bases between. CDR3 length: 16 amino acids. The CDR3: CASSHLTGNSGNTIYF. The CDR3 DNA follows: TGTGCCAGCAGCCATTTAACAGGGAACTCTGGAAACACCATATATTTT.